Each of the 13 T cell receptor beta chains below was sequenced from the same sample in a study of regulatory T cells in long-lasting Graves disease. Time point given: persistent/refractory GD, antithyroid drugs over 5 years with positive TRAb. Preparation of the TCR library used RNA extracted from PBMCs. The TCR beta library used iRepertoire HTBI primers with Arm-PCR amplification of CDR3. One entry per CDR3 protein results from TCRdb running MiXCR on the multiplex PCR reads. The repertoire holds more than 300,000 distinct CDR3 sequences, with roughly 25% as singletons. The source was peripheral blood mononuclear cells (PBMCs), collected when the disease was refractory, from a patient treated with antithyroid drugs. Receptor source: a woman in her 40s with Graves disease.

The V gene is TRBV7-9, the J gene TRBJ1-1; a possible D gene is TRBD1 (5 bases). The ends were cut back, 2 bases at V and 4 bases at J, with 11 bases in the middle. The length of the CDR3 is 14 residues. Germline-derived CDR1 and CDR2 are SEHNR and FQNEAQ (reference sequence). The CDR3, as DNA: TGTGCCAGCAGCTTACCAGGGCAAAGCACTGAAGCTTTCTTT. This gives the protein CASSLPGQSTEAFF.

This clonotype was observed at least ten times. The V and J genes are TRBV6-5 and TRBJ1-1; D unresolved. Germline lookup yields CDR1 MNHEY and CDR2 SVGAGI. The V gene lost 1 base and the J gene lost 2 bases, with 11 bases spanning the gap. The CDR3 spans 15 residues. CDR3 sequence (DNA): TGTGCCAGCAGTTACTTCGGGATTACCAACACTGAAGCTTTCTTT. Its translation is CASSYFGITNTEAFF.

This clonotype has only a few counts. The rearrangement links TRBV6-1 to TRBJ1-3; TRBD1 matches 8 bases. The CDR3 totals 15 residues. The germline gives CDR1 MNHNS, CDR2 SASEGT. Trimming cost V 6 bases and J 0 bases; bases outside gene matches: 4. CDR3 DNA sequence: TGTGCCAGCAGCAACGACAGGGGCTCTGGAAACACCATATATTTT. Translating gives CASSNDRGSGNTIYF.

CDR3 amino acids: CASSQAASGRERYEQYF. The CDR3 bases are TGTGCCAGCAGCCAAGCCGCTAGCGGGAGAGAACGTTACGAGCAGTACTTC. This chain uses TRBV28 with TRBJ2-7, with TRBD2 matching over 10 bases. V shed 6 bases and J 4 bases; nucleotides not matched to a gene: 15. The CDR3 contains 17 residues. CDR1 is MDHEN, CDR2 SYDVKM, per germline.

The chain carries TRBV20-1 and TRBJ2-5; 11 positions agree with TRBD2. Germline CDR1 DFQATT, CDR2 SNEGSKA (reference sequence). Germline trimming cut 4 bases from V and 2 bases from J; bases unmatched to any gene: 15. This CDR3 contains 18 residues. Here the CDR3 reads CSAIITSGSRRSQETQYF. As DNA, the CDR3 is TGCAGTGCTATCATTACTAGCGGGAGTCGGCGCAGTCAAGAGACCCAGTACTTC.

This clonotype was seen repeatedly, ten times or more. V gene TRBV29-1 combines with J gene TRBJ1-2; 8 positions match TRBD1. The CDR3 length is 13 residues. The germline gives CDR1 SQVTM, CDR2 ANQGSEA. Germline trimming cut 4 bases from V and 7 bases from J; bases unmatched to any gene: 8. CDR3 DNA sequence: TGCAGCGTTGTTCTCACAGGGGGTTCTGGCTACACCTTC. This codes for CSVVLTGGSGYTF.

The sample holds a few counts of this clonotype. The chain links TRBV7-6 to TRBJ2-6, with 11 positions matching TRBD2. Per the germline V gene, CDR1 is SGHVS and CDR2 is FNYEAQ. Losses at the gene ends were 3 bases for V and 3 bases for J; bases not matched to a gene: 13. The CDR3 covers 20 residues. DNA for the CDR3: TGTGCCAGCAGCTTCTTGACTAGCGGGAACCATCTCGGTGGGGCCAACGTCCTGACTTTC. Residues: CASSFLTSGNHLGGANVLTF.

This clonotype has only a few counts. Here the CDR3 reads CASSLGVSVTEQFF. In nucleotides, the CDR3 is TGCGCCAGCAGCTTGGGGGTTAGCGTCACTGAGCAGTTCTTC. The genes are TRBV5-1 and TRBJ2-1, with TRBD2 as a possible D gene (5 bases). The CDR3 totals 14 residues. Germline V gene data show CDR1 as SGHRS and CDR2 as YFSETQ. V lost 0 bases to trimming and J lost 9 bases, with 13 bases between them. The whole variable domain, filled in from reference TRBV5-1 and TRBJ2-1, reads KAGVTQTPRYLIKTRGQQVTLSCSPISGHRSVSWYQQTPGQGLQFLFEYFSETQRNKGNFPGRFSGRQFSNSRSEMNVSTLELGDSALYLCASSLGVSVTEQFFGPGTRLTVL.

At least ten counts were recorded for this clonotype. The chain joins TRBV5-1 to TRBJ1-2; D ambiguous. The germline V gene encodes CDR1 SGHRS and CDR2 YFSETQ. V gave up 2 bases and J gave up 2 bases, with 10 bases separating them. CDR3 length: 14 amino acids. The CDR3 DNA reads as TGCGCCAGCAGCTTCGTAGGCAGCAACTATGGCTACACCTTC. Translation gives CASSFVGSNYGYTF. The entire variable domain, with the rest obtained from reference TRBV5-1 and TRBJ1-2, is as follows: KAGVTQTPRYLIKTRGQQVTLSCSPISGHRSVSWYQQTPGQGLQFLFEYFSETQRNKGNFPGRFSGRQFSNSRSEMNVSTLELGDSALYLCASSFVGSNYGYTFGSGTRLTVV.

This chain joins TRBV6-1 and TRBJ1-3, with D possibly matching TRBD1 (5 bases). Germline CDR1 and CDR2: MNHNS and SASEGT. This CDR3 contains 15 residues. Trimming left V 4 bases short and J 5 bases short, with 15 bases between. The CDR3 coding sequence is TGTGCCAGCAGTGCCCCGGGGGAGAAGAGAAACACCATATATTTT. Its translation: CASSAPGEKRNTIYF.

In this sample, this clonotype turned up a few times. The chain combines TRBV6-1 with TRBJ1-5; 9 positions match TRBD1. Losses at the gene ends were 8 bases for V and 5 bases for J; bases not matched to a gene: 13. CDR3 size: 16 residues. Germline CDR1 reads MNHNS; CDR2 reads SASEGT. CDR3 bases: TGTGCCAGCCGGGACAGGGACTTTCCAGGGGATCAGCCCCAGCATTTT. Amino acids: CASRDRDFPGDQPQHF.

This clonotype has a single count. The genes are TRBV20-1 and TRBJ1-1; D ambiguous. The germline V gene encodes CDR1 DFQATT and CDR2 SNEGSKA (reference sequence). V was shortened by 3 bases and J by 1 base, with 9 bases between the two germline ends. The CDR3 has 13 residues. The CDR3 DNA reads TGCAGTGCTAGCCGCGGAGGGAACACTGAAGCTTTCTTT. The encoded protein is CSASRGGNTEAFF.

In its sample, this clonotype was seen many times. This chain connects TRBV28 to TRBJ2-7; D ambiguous. V lost 3 bases, J lost 6 bases, and 9 bases lay in between. Germline lookup yields CDR1 MDHEN and CDR2 SYDVKM. This CDR3 spans 12 amino acids. CDR3 sequence: CASSFLQSEQYF. In nucleotides, the CDR3 is TGTGCCAGCAGTTTCTTACAGTCCGAGCAGTACTTC.